This TCR beta chain was sequenced for a study of T cell repertoires in cytomegalovirus infection. On the study more broadly: An indication of both CMV infection and matching HLA type came from public TCR beta signatures.

Study outcomes and limitations: The study identified carriers of CMV plus the relevant HLA from cumulative public TCR beta family frequency.

TCRdb processed the reads anew with MiXCR; each CDR3 protein has one entry. The data contain 150,000 to 200,000 distinct CDR3 sequences, around 14% of them singletons. This clonotype turned up a few times. The antigen is undetermined. This CDR3 is built from 11 residues. Germline V CDR1 and CDR2: SGHDN, FVKESK. V was pared by 1 base and J by 8 bases, with 5 bases between. The J gene is TRBJ1-2, the V gene TRBV14; unclear D gene. This receptor was obtained from a human donor in good health (CMV status not recorded). Some clones in this sample may be carry-over from other donors' samples. The specimen sequenced was PBMCs. CDR3: CASSQGEGYTF. CDR3 coding DNA: TGTGCCAGCAGCCAAGGGGAAGGCTACACCTTC.